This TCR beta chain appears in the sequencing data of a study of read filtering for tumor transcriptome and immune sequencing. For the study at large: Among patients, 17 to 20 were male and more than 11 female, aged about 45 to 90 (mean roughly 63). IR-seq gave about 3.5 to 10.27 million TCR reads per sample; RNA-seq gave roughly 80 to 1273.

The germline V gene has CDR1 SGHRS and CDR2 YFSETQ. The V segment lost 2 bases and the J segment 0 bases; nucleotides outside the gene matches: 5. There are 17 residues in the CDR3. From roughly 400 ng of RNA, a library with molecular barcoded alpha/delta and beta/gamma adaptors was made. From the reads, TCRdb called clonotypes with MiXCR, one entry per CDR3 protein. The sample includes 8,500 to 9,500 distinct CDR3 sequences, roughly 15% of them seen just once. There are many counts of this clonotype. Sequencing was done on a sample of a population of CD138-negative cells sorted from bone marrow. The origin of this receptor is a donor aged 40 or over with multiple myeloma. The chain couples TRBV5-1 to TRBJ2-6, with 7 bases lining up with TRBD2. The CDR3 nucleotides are TGCGCCAGCAGCTTCCGTGGCGGGAGCTCTGGGGCCAACGTCCTGACTTTC. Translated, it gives CASSFRGGSSGANVLTF.